Listed here are 22 T cell receptor beta chains from one sample, sequenced in a study of Ad26.COV2.S vaccination and SARS-CoV-2 variants. The method was immunoSEQ multiplex PCR; TCRdb's version includes in-frame clones alone and lacks a portion of them. The sample has about 400,000 clones; 75% to 90% are singletons. The treatment here: 15 to 20 received Ad26.COV2.S at low or high dose, single or two shots; about 5 received placebo; per-sample allocation not given. Sample collection was performed on day 63 after the first vaccine or placebo injection. The source material was peripheral blood, sampled in a trial of Ad26.COV2.S vaccine versus placebo. The receptors derive from a person between 18 and 60 years old who received the Ad26.COV2.S COVID-19 vaccine or a placebo.

This chain links TRBV7-9 with TRBJ2-2; 9 positions agree with TRBD1. The trim removed 4 bases at V and 5 bases at J, leaving 11 bases unmatched. The CDR3 length is 17 residues. Germline loops: CDR1 SEHNR, CDR2 FQNEAQ (reference sequence). The CDR3 sequence is CASSSGTGFPLTGELFF. Here the CDR3 DNA reads TGTGCCAGCAGCTCCGGGACAGGGTTTCCCCTGACCGGGGAGCTGTTTTTT.

There are a few counts of this clone. The chain employs TRBV21-1 and TRBJ1-3. TRBV21-1 is termed a pseudogene. The length of the CDR3 is 12 residues. CDR3 nucleotide sequence: TGTGCCAGCAGCAAGTCCGTAAACACCATATATTTT. This codes for CASSKSVNTIYF.

This rearrangement joins TRBV19 to TRBJ2-3, with 14 bases aligning to TRBD2. The J segment lost 4 bases and the V segment lost 0 bases, leaving 3 bases of the junction unmatched. The CDR3 length is 17 residues. Germline assignment: CDR1 LNHDA and CDR2 SQIVND (reference sequence). CDR3 region: CASSIEGLAGVSDTQYF. In DNA form, the CDR3 reads TGTGCCAGTAGTATAGAGGGACTAGCGGGAGTGTCAGATACGCAGTATTTT.

The table lists this clone with a few counts. The chain joins TRBV28 to TRBJ1-2; possible D gene TRBD1, 6 bases. The CDR3 covers 14 residues. V was cut by 6 bases and J by 4 bases, with 15 bases left in between. From germline, CDR1 is MDHEN and CDR2 SYDVKM. CDR3 in DNA: TGTGCCAGCAGACTGGGGCAGGGGATCTATGGCTACACCTTC. This sequence encodes CASRLGQGIYGYTF.

This clone was seen more than once but under ten times. CDR3 DNA sequence: TGCGCCAGCAGAGAAACACACGGACACCAAAGCCAGGACTCCTACGAGCAGTACTTC. Its protein is CASRETHGHQSQDSYEQYF. The rearrangement uses TRBV10-1 and TRBJ2-7; weak D call: TRBD1 (5 bases). From germline, CDR1 is WNHNN and CDR2 SYGVQD (reference sequence). V lost 6 bases, J lost 0 bases, and 27 bases lay in between. This CDR3 spans 19 amino acids.

This clone was seen a single time. J is TRBJ2-7 and V is TRBV29-1; 8 bases fit TRBD2. Unmatched junction bases numbered 8, after V lost 4 bases and J lost 0 bases. This CDR3 spans 15 amino acids. Germline-derived CDR1 and CDR2 are SQVTM and ANQGSEA. CDR3: CSVVLAGSSSYEQYF. CDR3 coding DNA: TGCAGCGTTGTTCTAGCGGGTTCCAGCTCCTACGAGCAGTACTTC.

This chain links TRBV20-1 with TRBJ2-7; D perhaps matches TRBD1 (6 bases). The germline V and J ends were trimmed by 3 bases and 4 bases, with 10 bases remaining between them. Germline loops: CDR1 DFQATT, CDR2 SNEGSKA (reference sequence). The CDR3 loop spans 12 amino acids. CDR3 nucleotides: TGCAGTGCTAGTGGGGGCCGGTACGAGCAGTACTTC. This codes for CSASGGRYEQYF.

The chain has TRBV3-1 (or the pseudogene TRBV3-2) and TRBJ2-7, with 10 bases fitting TRBD1. Germline CDR1 is LGHDT and CDR2 is YNNKEL (reference sequence). Trimming took 1 base from V and 6 from J; bases not matched to a gene: 6. The CDR3 is made up of 15 amino acids. This CDR3 reads CASSQGGTGEGEQYF. The CDR3 nucleotides read TGTGCCAGCAGCCAAGGGGGGACAGGGGAAGGCGAGCAGTACTTC.

The chain has TRBV27 and TRBJ1-6; 7 bases map to TRBD1. Losses at the gene ends were 6 bases for V and 9 bases for J; bases not matched to a gene: 8. Germline CDR1 MNHEY, CDR2 SMNVEV (reference sequence). The CDR3 is made up of 14 amino acids. Here the CDR3 reads CASRSRDSVSPLHF. In nucleotides, the CDR3 is TGTGCCAGCAGGAGCCGGGACAGTGTTTCACCCCTCCACTTT.

This clone was observed a handful of times. V gene TRBV28 combines with J gene TRBJ1-5; 10 bases line up with TRBD1. The CDR3 sequence is 15 residues long. V was clipped by 4 bases and J by 7 bases; unmatched bases: 7. In germline, CDR1 is MDHEN, CDR2 SYDVKM. CDR3: CASSSTGGAGQPQHF. The CDR3 bases are TGTGCCAGCAGTTCGACAGGGGGCGCGGGGCAGCCCCAGCATTTT.

This chain links TRBV13 with TRBJ2-7; 8 bases agree with TRBD2. This CDR3 contains 16 residues. With V trimmed by 5 bases and J by 4 bases, 13 bases remained unmatched. Germline V gene lookup returns CDR1 PRHDT and CDR2 FYEKMQ (reference sequence). The DNA of the CDR3 is TGTGCCAGCAGCCCTATCTCGCTAGCGGGTGGATACGAGCAGTACTTC. Amino acid sequence: CASSPISLAGGYEQYF.

The gene calls are TRBV12-3 or TRBV12-4 and TRBJ2-2, with D uncertain. This CDR3 is built from 12 residues. Trimming shortened V by 8 bases and J by 3 bases, and 7 bases separated the two germline ends. CDR3 in DNA: TGTGCCAGCGGAACGGACACCGGGGAGCTGTTTTTT. Its translation: CASGTDTGELFF.

The CDR3 protein is CASSLRTGYSGNTIYF. CDR3 DNA: TGTGCCAGCAGCTTAAGAACAGGTTACTCTGGAAACACCATATATTTT. The chain has TRBV7-3 and TRBJ1-3, with D possibly being TRBD1 (5 bases). The length of the CDR3 is 16 residues. V lost 1 base, J lost 0 bases, and 10 bases lay in between. From germline, CDR1 is SGHTA and CDR2 FQGTGA.

V and J are TRBV25-1 and TRBJ1-6; tentatively, D is TRBD1 (5 bases). CDR3 length: 15 residues. CDR1 MGHDK and CDR2 SYGVNS come from the germline V gene. Deletions cut 8 bases from V and 7 bases from J, with 18 bases between. As DNA, the CDR3 is TGTGCCAGCTCTTCAGGGTGGGAGGGGAATTCACCCCTCCACTTT. Translation gives CASSSGWEGNSPLHF.

This chain links TRBV28 with TRBJ2-1, with 11 bases identical to TRBD2. The CDR3 sequence is 14 residues long. Germline lookup yields CDR1 MDHEN and CDR2 SYDVKM. V dropped 5 bases and J dropped 7; count of bases not matched to a gene: 4. The CDR3 DNA follows: TGTGCCAGCAGTACTAGCGGGAGTACTAATGAGCAGTTCTTC. Its translation: CASSTSGSTNEQFF.

CDR3 bases: TGTGCCAGCAGCCCCCGGGGCTCATACAGCTCCTACGAGCAGTACTTC. Translation: CASSPRGSYSSYEQYF. The V gene is TRBV3-1 (or the pseudogene TRBV3-2), the J gene TRBJ2-7, with D perhaps being TRBD1 or TRBD2 (5 bases each). V shed 4 bases and J shed 0 bases, with 16 bases lying between them. CDR1 LGHDT and CDR2 YNNKEL come from the germline V gene (reference sequence). The CDR3 covers 16 residues.

V gene TRBV21-1 combines with J gene TRBJ1-1. TRBV21-1 is marked as a pseudogene. This CDR3 is built from 14 residues. The CDR3 region has the DNA TGTGCCAGCAGCAATAAAACGATGAACACTGAAGCTTTCTTT. Protein: CASSNKTMNTEAFF.

The V call is TRBV5-1, the J call TRBJ1-1; TRBD1 matches 9 bases. V lost 4 bases, J lost 4 bases, and 5 bases stayed unmatched. CDR3 length: 14 residues. CDR1 and CDR2 from the germline V gene are SGHRS and YFSETQ. The DNA of the CDR3 is TGCGCCAGCAGCACCGGGACAGGGAGCACTGAAGCTTTCTTT. Translation: CASSTGTGSTEAFF.

The chain joins TRBV11-1 to TRBJ2-1; the D is unclear. This CDR3 comprises 14 residues. CDR1 SGHAT and CDR2 FQDESV come from the germline V gene (reference sequence). Trimming removed 5 bases at V and 0 bases at J, with 8 bases between. CDR3 amino acids: CASSPLSSYNEQFF. The CDR3 coding sequence is TGTGCCAGCAGCCCACTGAGCTCCTACAATGAGCAGTTCTTC.

CDR3 DNA: TGCAGCGTTGCAAGGGCCCCTAATGAAAAACTGTTTTTT. Amino acid sequence: CSVARAPNEKLFF. The chain couples TRBV29-1 to TRBJ1-4; D is ambiguous. Germline V gene data show CDR1 as SQVTM and CDR2 as ANQGSEA. This CDR3 contains 13 residues. Deletions cut 4 bases from V and 3 bases from J, with 9 bases between.

This chain links TRBV7-8 with TRBJ2-7, with TRBD1 matching 8 bases. CDR3 length equals 13 residues. V shed 5 bases, J shed 9 bases, and the junction held 9 bases outside the gene matches. The germline CDR1 and CDR2 sequences are SGHVS and FQNEAQ. The CDR3 here is CASSLDREFGQYF. CDR3 DNA sequence: TGTGCCAGCAGCCTGGACAGGGAGTTTGGGCAGTACTTC. Looking up the rest from reference TRBV7-8 and TRBJ2-7 gives the full variable domain: GAGVSQSPRYKVAKRGQDVALRCDPISGHVSLFWYQQALGQGPEFLTYFQNEAQLDKSGLPSDRFFAERPEGSVSTLKIQRTQQEDSAVYLCASSLDREFGQYFGPGTRLTVT.

The V gene is TRBV28, the J gene TRBJ1-2; the D is unclear. The V end lost 3 bases, the J end lost 8 bases, and 19 bases lay between the germline ends. The CDR3 covers 15 residues. Germline-derived CDR1 and CDR2 are MDHEN and SYDVKM. The CDR3 protein is CASSFPRSSLGGYTF. DNA of the CDR3: TGTGCCAGCAGTTTCCCCCGGAGCAGCTTGGGAGGCTACACCTTC.